What follows is one TCR beta chain and its context. Its antigen target is currently unknown. Base qualities are not provided; no much larger clone lies one nucleotide away. This entry comes from a study of control samples from healthy donors and cancer patients (TCRdb year 2020). Library creation used the immunoSEQ multiplex PCR assay. The immuneACCESS repertoire file appears here via TCRdb, limited to in-frame rearrangements. These files lack a portion of the clones; in checked studies, under half of the deficit traces to unresolved V genes, and the cause of the others is not known. The sample includes around 76,000 clones, with under 90% observed a single time. The biggest ten clones account for approximately 9.4% of the sample. The junction shows trimming of 0 bases on V and 8 bases on J, plus 8 bases between the germline ends. CDR1 MNHNY and CDR2 SVGAGI are derived from the germline V gene (reference sequence). There are 14 amino acids in the CDR3, from cysteine to phenylalanine inclusive. The kept DNA is CDR3 alone, 42 bases in frame from the first base.

The receptor comes from a woman between 50 and 59 years old with colorectal cancer. Material: PBMCs. The chain is made from TRBV6-6 and TRBJ1-6, with the D gene not clear enough to name. The nucleotide sequence reads as follows: TGTGCCAGCAGTTACTCAGAGGGAGATTCACCCCTCCACTTT. Its coded protein is CASSYSEGDSPLHF.